This T cell receptor beta chain was recorded in a study of beta chain features in type 1 diabetes. As for the study in general: Examined across all samples were around 110,000,000 sorted cells.

The V segment lost 6 bases and the J segment 3 bases; nucleotides outside the gene matches: 8. Germline assignment: CDR1 SQVTM and CDR2 ANQGSEA. The CDR3 covers 15 residues. A remark on this clone: The target antigen is unknown.

General observations from the study: Among patients with Type 1 diabetes, TCRB CDR3s were moderately but significantly shorter in every one of the four CD4+ subsets.

Investigators reverse transcribed all isolated RNA, so they sequenced expressed TCRB transcripts. This table comes from immunoSEQ multiplex PCR, and its TCRdb copy is limited to in-frame clones, with some not included. The sample holds about 740,000 clones, roughly 12% seen once. Sequenced material: naive CD4+ T cells from blood. The chain has TRBV29-1 and TRBJ2-2, with 9 bases matching TRBD1. The TCR comes from a young man with type 1 diabetes. CDR3 nucleotides: TGCAGCGTCCGAACAGGGGGCGTCGACACCGGGGAGCTGTTTTTT. Its translation: CSVRTGGVDTGELFF.